The 27 T cell receptor beta chains given below trace back to one sample, sequenced in a study of blood T cell repertoires in COVID-19. Sequencing used immunoSEQ multiplex PCR; TCRdb keeps in-frame clones, though not all of them. Of about 380,000 clones listed, around 87% are singletons. What was sequenced was PBMCs or T cells enriched from blood (not recorded which). The receptors derive from a man aged 25-45 years who had recovered from COVID-19.

This chain joins TRBV19 and TRBJ1-2; weak D call: TRBD1 (6 bases). Germline CDR1 LNHDA, CDR2 SQIVND (reference sequence). Trimming took 7 bases from V and 6 from J, leaving 21 bases between them. This CDR3 comprises 15 residues. In nucleotides, the CDR3 is TGTGCCAGTACCAAAAAGGGGGTAACTAGGGATGGCTACACCTTC. It is translated as CASTKKGVTRDGYTF.

The chain is built from TRBV12-3 or TRBV12-4 and TRBJ1-2; TRBD1 matches at 7 bases. The CDR3 covers 13 residues. V was clipped by 3 bases and J by 4 bases; unmatched bases: 2. CDR3 residues: CASSLGQIYGYTF. The CDR3 coding sequence is TGTGCCAGCAGTTTGGGACAGATCTATGGCTACACCTTC.

The rearrangement links TRBV24-1 to TRBJ1-5, with D possibly being TRBD1 (6 bases). CDR3 size: 15 residues. CDR1 is KGHDR, CDR2 SFDVKD, per germline. The ends were cut back, 3 bases at V and 10 bases at J, with 18 bases in the middle. CDR3 sequence reads: CATSDGMTGDRPQHF. In DNA form, the CDR3 reads TGTGCCACCAGTGATGGTATGACAGGCGATAGACCCCAGCATTTT.

In its sample, this clone was seen once. The chain joins TRBV6-6 to TRBJ1-5; 7 bases map to TRBD1. The CDR3 is 16 residues long. Trimming cost V 6 bases and J 1 base; bases outside gene matches: 9. Per germline, CDR1 MNHNY and CDR2 SVGAGI (reference sequence). The CDR3 DNA follows: TGTGCCAGCAGCCGATCAGGGGGTATGAGCAATCAGCCCCAGCATTTT. It yields the protein CASSRSGGMSNQPQHF.

The gene calls are TRBV18 and TRBJ2-1, with D perhaps matching TRBD1 (5 bases). Per the germline V gene, CDR1 is KGHSH and CDR2 is LQKENI. This CDR3 has 16 residues. The V end was cut by 7 bases, the J end by 8 bases, with 24 bases between. The CDR3 DNA follows: TGTGCCAGCTGTGAGGCGTCAGGAGAGTACAGGCATGAGCAGTTCTTC. As protein: CASCEASGEYRHEQFF.

The chain combines TRBV19 with TRBJ1-2; possible D gene TRBD1, 6 bases. The CDR3 spans 13 residues. Trimming removed 3 bases from V and 7 bases from J, with 12 bases in between. From germline, CDR1 is LNHDA and CDR2 SQIVND (reference sequence). This chain's CDR3 is CASSIQGRGGYTF. In DNA, the CDR3 is TGTGCCAGTAGTATCCAGGGGCGTGGTGGCTACACCTTC.

This clone was seen just once. The chain is built from TRBV7-2 and TRBJ2-3; possibly TRBD1 for D (6 bases). This CDR3 has 15 residues. V was clipped by 3 bases and J by 6 bases, with 16 bases between them. Per the germline V gene, CDR1 is SGHTA and CDR2 is FQGNSA. In DNA form, the CDR3 reads TGTGCCAGCAGCTTGACCGGGACGCAGGGGGATACGCAGTATTTT. Protein product: CASSLTGTQGDTQYF.

As for this clone: Distinct nucleotide sequences in the sample also encode this CDR3. The rearrangement uses TRBV12-3 or TRBV12-4 and TRBJ1-2; maybe TRBD1 (5 bases). The CDR3 sequence is 13 residues long. V was clipped by 1 base and J by 5 bases, with 8 bases between them. The CDR3 DNA reads TGTGCCAGCAGTTTAGGCCAGGGTTATGGCTACACCTTC. This encodes CASSLGQGYGYTF.

The chain has TRBV18 and TRBJ1-1; D is perhaps TRBD1 (6 bases). This CDR3 is built from 16 residues. V lost 0 bases and J lost 3, with 14 bases in between. CDR1 KGHSH and CDR2 LQKENI come from the germline V gene. CDR3 loop: CASSPPTDRPYTEAFF. In DNA, the CDR3 is TGTGCCAGCTCACCACCAACCGACAGGCCTTACACTGAAGCTTTCTTT.

The chain has TRBV7-9 and TRBJ2-2, with D possibly matching TRBD1 (5 bases). Germline V CDR1 and CDR2: SEHNR, FQNEAQ (reference sequence). V lost 5 bases to trimming and J lost 0 bases, with 13 bases between them. The CDR3 is 16 amino acids. Here the CDR3 reads CASSPLWGSNTGELFF. The CDR3 DNA sequence: TGTGCCAGCAGCCCCCTTTGGGGCTCGAACACCGGGGAGCTGTTTTTT. Together with reference TRBV7-9 and TRBJ2-2, the CDR3 gives the full variable domain: DTGVSQNPRHKITKRGQNVTFRCDPISEHNRLYWYRQTLGQGPEFLTYFQNEAQLEKSRLLSDRFSAERPKGSFSTLEIQRTEQGDSAMYLCASSPLWGSNTGELFFGEGSRLTVL.

J is TRBJ2-7 and V is TRBV2, with 8 nucleotides matching TRBD2. The V gene end was trimmed by 11 bases and the J gene end by 3 bases; junction bases not matched to a gene: 12. CDR1 and CDR2 from the germline V gene are SNHLY and FYNNEI. The length of the CDR3 is 14 residues. This CDR3 reads CASLKPAGVYEQYF. CDR3 nucleotide sequence: TGTGCCTCCTTGAAGCCAGCGGGGGTCTACGAGCAGTACTTC.

V usage is TRBV2 and J usage is TRBJ2-5; TRBD2 agrees at 9 bases. Per the germline V gene, CDR1 is SNHLY and CDR2 is FYNNEI. This CDR3 spans 15 amino acids. V dropped 6 bases and J dropped 3; count of bases not matched to a gene: 8. The CDR3 protein is CASRASGTYKETQYF. CDR3 nucleotide sequence: TGTGCCAGCAGGGCTAGCGGGACTTACAAAGAGACCCAGTACTTC.

The V gene is TRBV19, the J gene TRBJ2-2; D is uncertain. V lost 3 bases and J lost 2, with 4 bases in between. The CDR3 totals 13 residues. The V gene's germline CDR1 is LNHDA and CDR2 SQIVND (reference sequence). CDR3 residues: CASSMLNTGELFF. Here the CDR3 DNA reads TGTGCCAGTAGTATGCTAAACACCGGGGAGCTGTTTTTT.

The genes are TRBV5-6 and TRBJ1-2; 10 bases agree with TRBD1. Losses at the gene ends were 4 bases for V and 8 bases for J; bases not matched to a gene: 5. The CDR3 extends over 13 amino acids. CDR1 is SGHDT, CDR2 YYEEEE, per germline. CDR3 bases: TGTGCCAGCAGCCGCGGACAGGGGGACGGCTACACCTTC. Residues: CASSRGQGDGYTF.

The chain has TRBV2 and TRBJ1-2, with D perhaps matching TRBD1 (6 bases). CDR3 length: 12 amino acids. Germline CDR1 reads SNHLY; CDR2 reads FYNNEI. Deletions cut 7 bases from V and 3 bases from J, with 9 bases between. CDR3 protein: CASNREHYGYTF. The CDR3 bases are TGTGCCAGCAACAGGGAACACTATGGCTACACCTTC. Together with reference TRBV2 and TRBJ1-2, the CDR3 gives the full variable domain: EPEVTQTPSHQVTQMGQEVILRCVPISNHLYFYWYRQILGQKVEFLVSFYNNEISEKSEIFDDQFSVERPDGSNFTLKIRSTKLEDSAMYFCASNREHYGYTFGSGTRLTVV.

The V and J genes are TRBV5-4 and TRBJ1-2, with a weak D call TRBD1 (5 bases). The CDR3 spans 14 residues. CDR1 and CDR2 from the germline V gene are SGHNT and YYREEE (reference sequence). Between the trimmed V and J ends, which lost 4 bases and 0 bases, there was a span of 10 bases. The CDR3 spells CASSPGGSNYGYTF. In DNA, the CDR3 is TGTGCCAGCAGCCCGGGGGGTTCTAACTATGGCTACACCTTC.

V usage is TRBV15 and J usage is TRBJ2-7; TRBD2 aligns across 8 bases. Germline CDR1 LNHNV, CDR2 YYDKDF (reference sequence). Losses at the gene ends were 3 bases for V and 2 bases for J; bases not matched to a gene: 3. This CDR3 comprises 14 residues. The CDR3: CATSSQRGTYEQYF. CDR3 nucleotides: TGTGCCACCAGCAGCCAGCGGGGGACCTACGAGCAGTACTTC.

The chain combines TRBV12-3 or TRBV12-4 with TRBJ1-1, with a possible D match to TRBD1 (6 bases). V dropped 5 bases and J dropped 3 bases, with 10 bases sitting between them. This CDR3 region has 13 residues. The CDR3, as DNA: TGTGCCAGCAGTCCGTGGACAGACACTGAAGCTTTCTTT. Amino acids: CASSPWTDTEAFF.

The gene calls are TRBV9 and TRBJ1-2, with TRBD1 matching over 7 bases. Unmatched junction bases numbered 11, after V lost 1 base and J lost 8 bases. CDR1 and CDR2 (germline): SGDLS, YYNGEE. The CDR3 contains 15 residues. The CDR3 loop is CASSVQTGLPEGYTF. CDR3 bases: TGTGCCAGCAGCGTACAGACAGGGCTCCCGGAGGGCTACACCTTC.

The DNA of the CDR3 is TGTGCCACCAGCAGAGATCTTTCCAGGGGTAACACCGGGGAGCTGTTTTTT. This gives the protein CATSRDLSRGNTGELFF. This chain joins TRBV15 and TRBJ2-2; D is possibly TRBD1 (6 bases). This CDR3 contains 17 residues. V was cut by 0 bases and J by 2 bases, with 13 bases left in between. Per germline, CDR1 LNHNV and CDR2 YYDKDF (reference sequence).

The chain has TRBV14 and TRBJ2-3, with 10 bases identical to TRBD1. The CDR3 contains 19 residues. Looked up from germline, CDR1 is SGHDN and CDR2 is FVKESK. Unmatched junction bases numbered 10, after V lost 0 bases and J lost 1 base. CDR3: CASSQDRDRGWYGTDTQYF. For the CDR3, the DNA is TGTGCCAGCAGCCAAGACAGGGACAGGGGATGGTACGGCACAGATACGCAGTATTTT.

This CDR3 reads CSVAVQGDTEAFF. The CDR3 DNA reads TGCAGCGTTGCGGTACAGGGAGACACTGAAGCTTTCTTT. The chain recombines TRBV29-1 with TRBJ1-1; D is possibly TRBD1 (6 bases). Deletions cut 4 bases from V and 3 bases from J, with 12 bases between. The CDR3 is 13 amino acids. Germline V gene lookup returns CDR1 SQVTM and CDR2 ANQGSEA. The whole variable domain, remainder taken from reference TRBV29-1 and TRBJ1-1, is SAVISQKPSRDICQRGTSLTIQCQVDSQVTMMFWYRQQPGQSLTLIATANQGSEATYESGFVIDKFPISRPNLTFSTLTVSNMSPEDSSIYLCSVAVQGDTEAFFGQGTRLTVV.

This clone was observed once. The chain recombines TRBV6-1 with TRBJ1-2; D is unclear. Deletions cut 0 bases from V and 6 bases from J, with 8 bases between. The CDR3 covers 13 residues. Germline CDR1 reads MNHNS; CDR2 reads SASEGT. The CDR3 is CASSEALLHGYTF. As DNA, the CDR3 is TGTGCCAGCAGTGAAGCGCTATTACATGGCTACACCTTC.

The V call is TRBV19, the J call TRBJ1-5; D is undetermined. CDR1 is LNHDA and CDR2 is SQIVND in the germline V gene (reference sequence). V dropped 3 bases and J dropped 1 base, with 7 bases sitting between them. The CDR3 contains 14 residues. CDR3 in amino acids: CASSITRSNQPQHF. The CDR3 DNA reads as TGTGCCAGTAGTATCACCAGAAGCAATCAGCCCCAGCATTTT.

The V and J genes are TRBV4-2 and TRBJ1-2, with D perhaps TRBD1 (5 bases). The germline V and J ends were trimmed by 0 bases and 7 bases, with 9 bases remaining between them. There are 13 residues in the CDR3. Per the germline V gene, CDR1 is LGHNA and CDR2 is YNFKEQ. The CDR3 spells CASSQDSGGGYTF. The CDR3 DNA reads as TGTGCCAGCAGCCAAGATTCGGGGGGTGGCTACACCTTC.

The CDR3 DNA follows: TGTGCCAGCAGCGTAGAGGGGACTAGCGTCTACAATGAGCAGTTCTTC. Translating gives CASSVEGTSVYNEQFF. The chain uses TRBV9 and TRBJ2-1, with TRBD2 matching 10 bases. CDR1 is SGDLS and CDR2 is YYNGEE in the germline V gene. With V trimmed by 0 bases and J by 3 bases, 3 bases remained unmatched. The CDR3 is 16 residues long.

This rearrangement joins TRBV18 to TRBJ2-5, with D tentatively TRBD1 (6 bases). The CDR3 is 14 amino acids. V was pared by 3 bases and J by 3 bases, with 11 bases between. Germline CDR1 KGHSH, CDR2 LQKENI. CDR3 in amino acids: CASSPQGWEETQYF. The CDR3 DNA reads TGTGCCAGCTCACCCCAGGGGTGGGAAGAGACCCAGTACTTC. Using reference TRBV18 and TRBJ2-5 for the parts outside the CDR3, the full variable domain is NAGVMQNPRHLVRRRGQEARLRCSPMKGHSHVYWYRQLPEEGLKFMVYLQKENIIDESGMPKERFSAEFPKEGPSILRIQQVVRGDSAAYFCASSPQGWEETQYFGPGTRLLVL.